This is a list of T cell receptor beta chains from one sample in a study of T cells in localized non-small cell lung cancer. Sequencing was performed with immunoSEQ multiplex PCR; in TCRdb, only in-frame clones are kept and a portion is missing. The sample has about 40,000 clones; roughly 79% are singletons. The source was peripheral blood mononuclear cells, collected before any cancer treatment. These receptors were collected from a male donor aged 60 or older with stage II lung adenocarcinoma. Both conserved end residues are part of each CDR3. The D gene is left open where the match is weak. Where a row states a size, it is once, few, many or the class of an expanded clone; other rows omit it.

V gene	D gene	J gene	clone size	CDR3 protein	CDR3 DNA
TRBV6-5	-	TRBJ1-3	-	CASSPGFGNTIYF	TGTGCCAGCAGTCCCGGATTTGGAAACACCATATATTTT
TRBV9	TRBD2	TRBJ2-4	-	CASSPELAGGDLAKNIQYF	TGTGCCAGCAGCCCTGAGCTAGCGGGTGGAGACTTAGCCAAAAACATTCAGTACTTC
TRBV19	TRBD2	TRBJ2-1	-	CASTIQWASGRHEQFF	TGTGCCAGTACCATTCAATGGGCTAGCGGGAGACATGAGCAGTTCTTC
TRBV14	-	TRBJ1-1	-	CASSLGTEAFF	TGTGCCAGCAGCCTCGGGACTGAAGCTTTCTTT
TRBV2	-	TRBJ1-3	-	CASSESSGNTIYF	TGTGCCAGCAGTGAAAGCTCTGGAAACACCATATATTTT
TRBV30	-	TRBJ2-7	-	CAWSVMGGSYEQYF	TGTGCCTGGAGTGTAATGGGTGGTTCCTACGAGCAGTACTTC
TRBV29-1	-	TRBJ1-5	-	CSVAPDSINQPQHF	TGCAGCGTGGCACCTGACAGCATTAATCAGCCCCAGCATTTT
TRBV27	-	TRBJ2-7	-	CASSPGAGIGYEQYF	TGTGCCAGCAGCCCAGGGGCGGGAATTGGCTACGAGCAGTACTTC
TRBV5-1	TRBD1	TRBJ1-5	-	CASSLYGTGGNQPQHF	TGCGCCAGCAGCTTGTATGGGACAGGGGGCAATCAGCCCCAGCATTTT
TRBV7-2	-	TRBJ2-3	-	CASSLITRGDTQYF	TGTGCCAGCAGCTTAATTACGAGAGGAGATACGCAGTATTTT
TRBV7-9	-	TRBJ2-7	-	CASRRQGGEQYF	TGTGCCAGCAGACGACAGGGAGGCGAGCAGTACTTC
TRBV7-9	-	TRBJ1-3	-	CASSASGGPGNTIYF	TGTGCCAGCAGCGCCTCGGGGGGCCCGGGAAACACCATATATTTT
TRBV11-2	-	TRBJ1-1	-	CASSPAGVNTEAFF	TGTGCCAGCAGCCCAGCCGGGGTGAACACTGAAGCTTTCTTT
TRBV4-1	-	TRBJ1-1	-	CASSLSLDLNTEAFF	TGCGCCAGCAGCCTCTCACTAGACCTAAACACTGAAGCTTTCTTT
TRBV14	TRBD1	TRBJ1-4	few	CASSQDRGPGGATNEKLFF	TGTGCCAGCAGCCAAGATAGGGGGCCAGGAGGAGCAACTAATGAAAAACTGTTTTTT
TRBV5-1	-	TRBJ2-3	-	CASSLGRPGPDTQYF	TGCGCCAGCAGCTTGGGACGTCCGGGGCCAGATACGCAGTATTTT
TRBV10-3	TRBD2	TRBJ2-7	-	CAISLLAGPYEQYF	TGTGCCATCAGCCTACTAGCGGGACCCTACGAGCAGTACTTC
TRBV18	TRBD1	TRBJ1-1	-	CASSPTTGRDTEAFF	TGTGCCAGCTCACCAACGACAGGGAGGGACACTGAAGCTTTCTTT
TRBV30	-	TRBJ2-5	-	CAWSSWDNQATQYF	TGTGCCTGGTCCTCCTGGGACAATCAGGCGACCCAGTACTTC
TRBV30	TRBD2	TRBJ2-7	-	CAWSGAGGSYEQYF	TGTGCCTGGAGTGGAGCGGGAGGGTCCTACGAGCAGTACTTC